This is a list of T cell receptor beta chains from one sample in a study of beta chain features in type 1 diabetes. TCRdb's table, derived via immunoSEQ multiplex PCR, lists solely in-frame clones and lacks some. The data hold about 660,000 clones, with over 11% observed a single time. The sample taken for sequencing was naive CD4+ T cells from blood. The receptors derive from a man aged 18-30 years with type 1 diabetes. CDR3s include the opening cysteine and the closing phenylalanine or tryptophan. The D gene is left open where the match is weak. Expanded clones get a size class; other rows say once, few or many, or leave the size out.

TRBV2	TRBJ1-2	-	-	CASSEIPRASYGYTF	TGTGCCAGCAGTGAAATTCCCAGGGCTTCCTATGGCTACACCTTC
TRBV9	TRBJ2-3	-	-	CASGGVAVWDTQYF	TGTGCCAGTGGCGGGGTTGCTGTTTGGGATACGCAGTATTTT
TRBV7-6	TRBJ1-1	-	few	CASSRSTVSTEAFF	TGTGCCAGCAGCCGAAGTACAGTGAGCACTGAAGCTTTCTTT
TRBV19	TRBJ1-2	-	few	CAARFKSSQNYGYTF	TGTGCCGCTCGGTTTAAGTCCTCTCAAAACTATGGCTACACCTTC
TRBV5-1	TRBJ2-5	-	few	CASSLGPSKEETQYF	TGCGCCAGCAGCTTGGGTCCTAGTAAAGAAGAGACCCAGTACTTC
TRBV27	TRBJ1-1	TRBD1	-	CASSSHGQGIGTEAFF	TGTGCCAGCAGTTCCCATGGACAGGGAATAGGCACTGAAGCTTTCTTT
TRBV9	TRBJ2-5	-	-	CASSTRSQGETQYF	TGTGCCAGCAGCACCCGGTCGCAGGGGGAGACCCAGTACTTC
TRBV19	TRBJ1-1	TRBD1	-	CASSPPGTGFTAEAFF	TGTGCCAGTAGTCCGCCCGGGACAGGGTTTACGGCTGAAGCTTTCTTT
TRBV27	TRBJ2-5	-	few	CASSLSGAGETQYF	TGTGCCAGCAGTTTGTCAGGGGCAGGGGAGACCCAGTACTTC
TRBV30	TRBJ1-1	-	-	CAWNGGQLNTEAFF	TGTGCCTGGAACGGAGGACAGTTGAACACTGAAGCTTTCTTT
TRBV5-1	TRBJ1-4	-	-	CASRLRPATNEKLFF	TGCGCCAGCAGACTGAGGCCCGCAACTAATGAAAAACTGTTTTTT
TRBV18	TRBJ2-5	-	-	CASSPAGETQYF	TGTGCCAGCTCACCAGCCGGCGAGACCCAGTACTTC
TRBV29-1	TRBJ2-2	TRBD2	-	CSVDLTSGNTGELFF	TGCAGCGTTGACCTGACTAGCGGCAACACCGGGGAGCTGTTTTTT